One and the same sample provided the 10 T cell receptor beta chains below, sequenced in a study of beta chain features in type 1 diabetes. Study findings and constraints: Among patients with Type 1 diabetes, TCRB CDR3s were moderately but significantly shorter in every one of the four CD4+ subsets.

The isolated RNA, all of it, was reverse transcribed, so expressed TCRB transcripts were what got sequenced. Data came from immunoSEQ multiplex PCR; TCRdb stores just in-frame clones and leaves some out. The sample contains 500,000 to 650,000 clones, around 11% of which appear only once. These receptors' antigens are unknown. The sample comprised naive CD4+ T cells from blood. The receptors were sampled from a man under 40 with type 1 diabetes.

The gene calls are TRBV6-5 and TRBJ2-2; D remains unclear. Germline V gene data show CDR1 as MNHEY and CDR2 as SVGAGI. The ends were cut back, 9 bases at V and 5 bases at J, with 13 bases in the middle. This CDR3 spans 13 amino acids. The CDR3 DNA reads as TGTGCCAGTCGGAAGGGTAGTACCGGGGAGCTGTTTTTT. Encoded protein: CASRKGSTGELFF.

This CDR3 is CASRPVGTDTQYF. For the CDR3, the DNA is TGTGCCAGCAGGCCGGTGGGCACAGATACGCAGTATTTT. The V gene is TRBV9, the J gene TRBJ2-3, with D unclear. Trimming removed 5 bases at V and 1 base at J, with 8 bases between. The CDR3 length is 13 residues. Germline-derived CDR1 and CDR2 are SGDLS and YYNGEE. Variable domain in full (rest from reference TRBV9 and TRBJ2-3): DSGVTQTPKHLITATGQRVTLRCSPRSGDLSVYWYQQSLDQGLQFLIQYYNGEERAKGNILERFSAQQFPDLHSELNLSSLELGDSALYFCASRPVGTDTQYFGPGTRLTVL.

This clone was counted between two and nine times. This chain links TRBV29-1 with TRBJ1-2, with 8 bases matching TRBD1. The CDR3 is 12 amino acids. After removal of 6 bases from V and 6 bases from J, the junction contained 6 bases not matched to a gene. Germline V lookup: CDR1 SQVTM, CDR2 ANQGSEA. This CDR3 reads CSVVGQGDGYTF. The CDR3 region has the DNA TGCAGCGTAGTCGGACAGGGAGATGGCTACACCTTC.

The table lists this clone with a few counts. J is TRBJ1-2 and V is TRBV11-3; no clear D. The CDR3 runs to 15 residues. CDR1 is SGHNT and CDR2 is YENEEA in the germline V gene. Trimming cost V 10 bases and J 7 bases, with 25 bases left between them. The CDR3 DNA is TGTGCCACCACCGATCAAAGCGGTCGCTTCTCTGGCTACACCTTC. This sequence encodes CATTDQSGRFSGYTF.

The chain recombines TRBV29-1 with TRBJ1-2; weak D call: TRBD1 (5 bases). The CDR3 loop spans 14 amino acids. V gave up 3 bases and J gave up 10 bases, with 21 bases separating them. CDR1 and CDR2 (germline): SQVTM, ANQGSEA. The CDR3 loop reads CSVDMRTGVNPYTF. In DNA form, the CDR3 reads TGCAGCGTTGATATGAGGACGGGGGTAAACCCCTACACCTTC. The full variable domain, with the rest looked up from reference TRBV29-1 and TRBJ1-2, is SAVISQKPSRDICQRGTSLTIQCQVDSQVTMMFWYRQQPGQSLTLIATANQGSEATYESGFVIDKFPISRPNLTFSTLTVSNMSPEDSSIYLCSVDMRTGVNPYTFGSGTRLTVV.

This CDR3 is CASSESGGGHGNEKLFF. As DNA, the CDR3 is TGTGCCAGCAGTGAATCCGGTGGGGGGCATGGTAATGAAAAACTGTTTTTT. The chain has TRBV25-1 and TRBJ1-4; D possibly corresponds to TRBD1 (6 bases). V dropped 1 base and J dropped 4 bases, with 16 bases sitting between them. The germline gives CDR1 MGHDK, CDR2 SYGVNS. This CDR3 spans 17 amino acids.

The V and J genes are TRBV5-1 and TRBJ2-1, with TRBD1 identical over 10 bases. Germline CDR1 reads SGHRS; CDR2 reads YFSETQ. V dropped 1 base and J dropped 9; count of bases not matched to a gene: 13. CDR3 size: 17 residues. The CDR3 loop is CASSLYAFGRQGAEQFF. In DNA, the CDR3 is TGCGCCAGCAGCTTGTACGCGTTTGGGCGACAGGGGGCTGAGCAGTTCTTC.

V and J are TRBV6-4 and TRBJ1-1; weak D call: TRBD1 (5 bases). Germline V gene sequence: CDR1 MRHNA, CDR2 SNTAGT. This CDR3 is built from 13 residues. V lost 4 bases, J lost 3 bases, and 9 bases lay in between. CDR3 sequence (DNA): TGTGCCAGCAGTGGGGACCGCCACACTGAAGCTTTCTTT. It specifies CASSGDRHTEAFF.

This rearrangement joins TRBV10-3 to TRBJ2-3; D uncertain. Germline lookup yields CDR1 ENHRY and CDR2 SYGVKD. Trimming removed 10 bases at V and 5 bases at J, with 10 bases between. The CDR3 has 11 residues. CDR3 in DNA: TGTGCCACCGAGGCCCTAGATACGCAGTATTTT. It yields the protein CATEALDTQYF.

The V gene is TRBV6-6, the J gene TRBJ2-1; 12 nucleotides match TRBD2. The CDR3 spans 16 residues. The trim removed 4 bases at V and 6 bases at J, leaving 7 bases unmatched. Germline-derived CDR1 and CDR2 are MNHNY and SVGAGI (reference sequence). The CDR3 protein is CASSWDLAGGRNEQFF. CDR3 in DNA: TGTGCCAGCAGTTGGGACCTAGCGGGGGGGCGCAATGAGCAGTTCTTC.